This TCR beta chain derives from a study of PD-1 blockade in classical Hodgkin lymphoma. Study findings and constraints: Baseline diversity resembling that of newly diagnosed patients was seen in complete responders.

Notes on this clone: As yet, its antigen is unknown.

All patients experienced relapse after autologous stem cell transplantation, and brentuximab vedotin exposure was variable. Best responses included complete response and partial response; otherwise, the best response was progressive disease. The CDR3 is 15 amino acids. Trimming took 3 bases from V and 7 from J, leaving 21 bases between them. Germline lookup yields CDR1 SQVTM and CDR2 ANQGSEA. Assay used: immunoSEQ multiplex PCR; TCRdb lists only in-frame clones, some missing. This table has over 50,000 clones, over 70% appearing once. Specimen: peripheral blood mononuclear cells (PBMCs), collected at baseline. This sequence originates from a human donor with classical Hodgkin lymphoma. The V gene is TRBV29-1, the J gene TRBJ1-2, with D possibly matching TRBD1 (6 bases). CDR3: CSVDLQRGTSSGYTF. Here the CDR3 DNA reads TGCAGCGTTGATCTCCAAAGGGGGACATCGAGTGGCTACACCTTC.